This T cell receptor beta chain is drawn from a study of identical twins (dated by TCRdb to about 2016). For the wider study: To test whether fetal clonotypes persist, the study used deep sequencing on TCR alpha and beta repertoires from monozygotic twins, unrelated adults of various ages, and cord blood. To rule out contamination, replicate twin experiments were performed at different times with different library preparation protocols.

All donors were healthy Caucasians. Three pairs of female monozygotic twins, all aged roughly 18 to 29 years, were included in the twin cohort. Peripheral blood mononuclear cells were the source from which RNA for the TCR libraries was isolated. The CDR3 spans 16 residues, from the cysteine through the phenylalanine. The entry retains the CDR3 DNA only, 48 bases that are in frame from base 1. At the junction V is shortened by 1 base and J by 8 bases, with 20 bases in between. From a lookup of the germline V gene, CDR1 and CDR2 are SGHAT and FQNNGV. Findings and caveats that apply to the study as a whole: Fewer insertions were carried by abundant cord blood beta clonotypes, a similar but weaker trend appeared in young adult naive repertoires, and no such trend appeared in memory repertoires. Excess twin sharing in beta out-of-frame sequences was weaker because fewer shared sequences lowered the signal-to-noise ratio. In monozygotic twins, recombination models systematically underestimated out-of-frame TCR alpha sharing, but the models matched the sharing seen between unrelated individuals. Out-of-frame TCR alpha sequences shared between twins showed an excess of low generation-probability sequences compared with coincidental sharing between unrelated individuals. Conclusions relied on cross-sectional statistical analysis, since the same donors could not be followed over many years. Invariant T cells such as MAIT and iNKT could partly confound zero-insertion analyses, although diverse VJ usage argued against such confounding for most clonotypes.

Receptors were amplified or captured by 5' RACE. Instrument used: Illumina HiSeq 2000. A universal primer binding site was introduced by template switching, and a unique molecular identifier was present in the final cDNA, enabling accurate counting of TCR cDNA molecules. Specific primers in the conserved constant-segment region were used to synthesize first-strand cDNA for TCR alpha and beta chains. To control for contamination, each cDNA library was double barcoded with a SMART-Mk sample barcode plus Illumina barcodes. Two successive PCR steps introduced TruSeq adapter sequences along with Illumina sample barcodes. TCR alpha and beta cDNA libraries were sequenced on the Illumina HiSeq platform with custom primers. The study's processing was this. Raw reads were processed with MiGEC to extract unique molecular identifiers, and MiXCR was used to determine CDR3 positions. For each individual, recombination models were inferred using an EM algorithm with the repgenHMM and IGoR tools. The tcR package in R was used for shared clonotype analysis, with sharing normalized by the product of cloneset sizes. To study raw recombination without the effects of thymic and clonal selection, out-of-frame nonproductive sequences were analyzed. In TCRdb, the public reads were trimmed at Q25 with fastp and aligned with MiXCR, with productive beta chains retained. Entries that share a CDR3 protein sequence are merged under the most common genes and DNA. These V and J calls are TCRdb output, not the study's own analysis. This sample is represented by 570,000 or so distinct CDR3 sequences; approximately 9.6% of them were singletons. Under 3.5% of the sample is held by the ten biggest clonotypes.

This clonotype turned up a few times. There is no known antigen for this receptor. Base qualities are missing; no much larger clone stands one base away. These data also formed part of another study, on yellow fever vaccine responses in identical twins. Taken from the second paper: According to the authors, in identical twins the way T cells responded to vaccination appeared partly convergent and partly personalized. Focusing on identical twins, the study followed the T cell clones that responded to the vaccine, and did so with precision.

This sequence was found in a woman aged 18-35 years in good health. The sequencing input was PBMCs. Rearrangement joined TRBV11-2 to TRBJ1-1; the D gene is perhaps TRBD1, on 6 matching bases. The CDR3 amino acid sequence is: CASSLGTGGKQGEAFF. At the DNA level, the sequence is TGTGCCAGCAGCTTAGGGACGGGGGGGAAACAGGGAGAAGCTTTCTTT.